This T cell receptor (beta chain) was captured in a study of cytomegalovirus exposure and HLA in healthy donors. The CDR3 consists of 15 residues. V was clipped by 2 bases and J by 1 base, with 10 bases between them. Germline V gene lookup returns CDR1 SGDLS and CDR2 YYNGEE. This PCR relied on a set of 60 Vbeta primers and 13 Jbeta primers. The table came from immunoSEQ multiplex PCR; TCRdb's copy has only in-frame clones and leaves some out. The table has about 160,000 clones, approximately 80% seen once. The TCR sequence derives from a man aged 50-60 years in good health and CMV-seropositive. V and J are TRBV9 and TRBJ2-1, with D maybe TRBD2 (6 bases). Sequenced: PBMCs. The CDR3 sequence: CASSVVGGSYNEQFF. CDR3 nucleotide sequence: TGTGCCAGCAGCGTGGTCGGGGGTTCCTACAATGAGCAGTTCTTC.